The 27 T cell receptor beta chains below come from one sample, sequenced in a study of T cells in localized non-small cell lung cancer. Measured with immunoSEQ multiplex PCR; TCRdb has only the in-frame clones, and not every one. The profile shows approximately 13,000 clones, more than 70% of them singletons. Here the sequenced sample was peripheral blood, taken before any cancer treatment. The receptors come from a male donor aged 60 or over with stage I lung adenocarcinoma.

This CDR3 is CASSKVETNTEAFF. In DNA form, the CDR3 reads TGTGCCAGCAGCAAAGTAGAGACGAACACTGAAGCTTTCTTT. The chain uses TRBV21-1 and TRBJ1-1. TRBV21-1 is a known pseudogene. CDR3 length equals 14 residues.

The chain employs TRBV19 and TRBJ1-3, with 9 bases lining up with TRBD1. The CDR3 sequence is 16 residues long. V shed 5 bases and J 1 base; nucleotides not matched to a gene: 6. Per germline, CDR1 LNHDA and CDR2 SQIVND (reference sequence). CDR3 in amino acids: CASSLGQGGSGNTIYF. In nucleotides, the CDR3 is TGTGCCAGTAGTTTGGGACAGGGAGGATCTGGAAACACCATATATTTT.

The chain has TRBV6-6 and TRBJ1-4; 9 bases are a match to TRBD1. The junction had 3 bases not matched to a gene; V was cut back by 5 bases and J by 2 bases. This CDR3 has 15 residues. Germline lookup yields CDR1 MNHNY and CDR2 SVGAGI (reference sequence). As DNA, the CDR3 is TGTGCCAGCAGTGACAGGGGGGTGACTAATGAAAAACTGTTTTTT. It translates to CASSDRGVTNEKLFF.

The V gene is TRBV6-5, the J gene TRBJ1-1; no reliable D call. This CDR3 region has 14 residues. From germline, CDR1 is MNHEY and CDR2 SVGAGI. V was cut by 2 bases and J by 8 bases, with 15 bases left in between. In nucleotides, the CDR3 is TGTGCCAGCAGTTACGATATGCAGACCGCCGAAGCTTTCTTT. This sequence encodes CASSYDMQTAEAFF.

This chain uses TRBV19 with TRBJ1-6; D possibly corresponds to TRBD1 (5 bases). From germline, CDR1 is LNHDA and CDR2 SQIVND (reference sequence). The CDR3 has 14 amino acids. Trimming took off 7 bases at V and 9 bases at J, with 16 bases between the two ends. The CDR3 nucleotides read TGTGCCAGTACACGGGGGGATCACGGTTCACCCCTCCACTTT. Translated, it gives CASTRGDHGSPLHF.

The rearrangement uses TRBV5-1 and TRBJ2-7; possible D gene TRBD1, 5 bases. Trimming took 0 bases from V and 2 from J, leaving 9 bases between them. The CDR3 contains 14 residues. Germline-derived CDR1 and CDR2 are SGHRS and YFSETQ. The CDR3 reads CASSLGRQTYEQYF. The CDR3 DNA sequence: TGCGCCAGCAGCTTGGGCCGACAGACCTACGAGCAGTACTTC.

This rearrangement joins TRBV5-1 to TRBJ1-6; D unresolved. Germline V gives CDR1 SGHRS, CDR2 YFSETQ. The length of the CDR3 is 12 residues. The V end lost 4 bases, the J end lost 7 bases, and 6 bases lay between the germline ends. This chain's CDR3 is CASSSWNSPLHF. The CDR3 nucleotides read TGCGCCAGCAGCAGTTGGAATTCACCCCTCCACTTT. Full variable domain (remainder filled in from reference TRBV5-1 and TRBJ1-6): KAGVTQTPRYLIKTRGQQVTLSCSPISGHRSVSWYQQTPGQGLQFLFEYFSETQRNKGNFPGRFSGRQFSNSRSEMNVSTLELGDSALYLCASSSWNSPLHFGNGTRLTVT.

J is TRBJ1-4 and V is TRBV5-1, with 9 bases matching TRBD1. This CDR3 comprises 14 residues. Germline V lookup: CDR1 SGHRS, CDR2 YFSETQ. Trimming cost V 3 bases and J 8 bases; bases outside gene matches: 5. CDR3 DNA sequence: TGCGCCAGCAGCTCCGGGACAGGGAAGGAAAAACTGTTTTTT. It encodes CASSSGTGKEKLFF. Filled out from reference TRBV5-1 and TRBJ1-4, the complete variable domain reads KAGVTQTPRYLIKTRGQQVTLSCSPISGHRSVSWYQQTPGQGLQFLFEYFSETQRNKGNFPGRFSGRQFSNSRSEMNVSTLELGDSALYLCASSSGTGKEKLFFGSGTQLSVL.

This chain uses TRBV6-5 with TRBJ2-2, with D hard to call. The CDR3 contains 15 residues. Trimming took 0 bases from V and 0 from J, leaving 5 bases between them. Germline lookup yields CDR1 MNHEY and CDR2 SVGAGI. This chain's CDR3 is CASSYSRTNTGELFF. The CDR3, as DNA: TGTGCCAGCAGTTACTCGAGGACGAACACCGGGGAGCTGTTTTTT.

About this clone: The germline gene is not matched at one end of the junction; a read error may be the cause. The rearrangement uses TRBV2 and TRBJ2-3; D is ambiguous. The CDR3 totals 13 residues. Germline-derived CDR1 and CDR2 are SNHLY and FYNNEI. CDR3 in amino acids: CAGSEHLTDTQYF. In DNA form, the CDR3 reads TGTGCCGGCAGTGAGCACCTCACAGATACGCAGTATTTT.

The chain recombines TRBV15 with TRBJ2-1; 7 nucleotides match TRBD1. Per germline, CDR1 LNHNV and CDR2 YYDKDF (reference sequence). The CDR3 consists of 14 residues. The ends lost 3 bases at V and 5 bases at J; junction bases unmatched: 4. CDR3 bases: TGTGCCACCAGCAGGGGGGACAGCGACAATGAGCAGTTCTTC. Translation gives CATSRGDSDNEQFF.

This chain joins TRBV29-1 and TRBJ2-2, with 10 bases matching TRBD1. The CDR3 totals 13 residues. V gave up 7 bases and J gave up 5 bases; unmatched junction bases: 4. The germline V gene has CDR1 SQVTM and CDR2 ANQGSEA. The CDR3 sequence is CSAGQGVTGELFF. The CDR3 region has the DNA TGCAGCGCAGGACAGGGGGTAACCGGGGAGCTGTTTTTT.

CDR3 DNA sequence: TGTGCCAGCAGTTCAGGGACATTAAACACCGGGGAGCTGTTTTTT. Translating it yields CASSSGTLNTGELFF. The V gene is TRBV6-6, the J gene TRBJ2-2, with a tentative D call TRBD1 (6 bases). Germline V gives CDR1 MNHNY, CDR2 SVGAGI (reference sequence). The CDR3 consists of 15 residues. The ends were cut back, 4 bases at V and 2 bases at J, with 11 bases in the middle.

The rearrangement links TRBV28 to TRBJ1-2; D is ambiguous. This CDR3 is 12 amino acids long. V lost 5 bases, J lost 1 base, and 5 bases lay in between. Germline V gene lookup returns CDR1 MDHEN and CDR2 SYDVKM. This chain's CDR3 is CASSARNYGYTF. DNA for the CDR3: TGTGCCAGCAGTGCACGTAACTATGGCTACACCTTC.

The chain carries TRBV7-9 and TRBJ2-1, with TRBD2 identical over 12 bases. CDR3 length equals 18 residues. Germline V CDR1 and CDR2: SEHNR, FQNEAQ (reference sequence). V shed 0 bases and J 7 bases; nucleotides not matched to a gene: 10. The CDR3 DNA reads TGTGCCAGCAGCTTAGCTCCTAGCGGGGGGGCCGACGTGAATGAGCAGTTCTTC. Translating it yields CASSLAPSGGADVNEQFF.

This chain links TRBV5-1 with TRBJ1-2; 7 nucleotides align to TRBD1. The CDR3 has 16 amino acids. CDR1 SGHRS and CDR2 YFSETQ come from the germline V gene. V shed 4 bases and J 0 bases; nucleotides not matched to a gene: 9. The CDR3 here is CASSQGQQPANYGYTF. The DNA of the CDR3 is TGCGCCAGCAGCCAGGGACAGCAGCCGGCTAACTATGGCTACACCTTC.

The V and J genes are TRBV6-1 and TRBJ2-5; the D gene is possibly TRBD1 (6 bases). The CDR3 runs to 15 residues. V gave up 2 bases and J gave up 5 bases, with 15 bases separating them. CDR1 is MNHNS, CDR2 SASEGT, per germline. CDR3 sequence: CASSEQGQSGETQYF. The CDR3 DNA reads TGTGCCAGCAGTGAACAAGGACAGTCGGGGGAGACCCAGTACTTC.

V usage is TRBV28 and J usage is TRBJ2-7, with D perhaps given as TRBD1 or TRBD2 (6 bases each). Trimming took off 7 bases at V and 3 bases at J, with 22 bases between the two ends. Per germline, CDR1 MDHEN and CDR2 SYDVKM. The CDR3 contains 16 residues. DNA for the CDR3: TGTGCCAGCACCTCACGCGGGACACCGATCCGCTACGAGCAGTACTTC. It translates to CASTSRGTPIRYEQYF.

This clone appeared a single time. The chain links TRBV5-1 to TRBJ2-7, with D perhaps TRBD1 (6 bases). V shed 4 bases and J shed 11 bases, with 25 bases lying between them. This CDR3 has 15 residues. CDR1 and CDR2 from the germline V gene are SGHRS and YFSETQ. CDR3 protein: CASSKTGSASGSEYF. Here the CDR3 DNA reads TGCGCCAGCAGCAAAACAGGGTCGGCGTCTGGTTCGGAGTACTTC.

The CDR3 loop reads CAISDREDTGELFF. The DNA of the CDR3 is TGTGCCATCAGTGACCGGGAGGACACCGGGGAGCTGTTTTTT. The chain carries TRBV10-3 and TRBJ2-2, with 7 positions matching TRBD2. This CDR3 has 14 residues. The germline CDR1 and CDR2 sequences are ENHRY and SYGVKD. Trimming took 3 bases from V and 3 from J; bases not matched to a gene: 1.

This clone is a singleton in its sample. V usage is TRBV18 and J usage is TRBJ1-2; D is unclear. The V end was cut by 2 bases, the J end by 5 bases, with 12 bases between. The CDR3 runs to 14 residues. CDR1 is KGHSH, CDR2 LQKENI, per germline. The CDR3 spells CASSPGQEQYGYTF. CDR3 in DNA: TGTGCCAGCTCACCAGGGCAGGAACAGTATGGCTACACCTTC.

The CDR3 DNA reads as TGTGCCAGCAGCTTAGAACGGACAGGGGCTAGCACAGATACGCAGTATTTT. This translates into CASSLERTGASTDTQYF. This rearrangement joins TRBV7-9 to TRBJ2-3; 9 nucleotides match TRBD1. V shed 1 base and J 0 bases; nucleotides not matched to a gene: 5. The CDR3 sequence is 17 residues long. Germline CDR1 and CDR2: SEHNR and FQNEAQ (reference sequence).

This clone was detected once. This chain joins TRBV27 and TRBJ1-3; D unresolved. Germline CDR1 and CDR2: MNHEY and SMNVEV (reference sequence). Deletions cut 4 bases from V and 0 bases from J, with 4 bases between. The CDR3 covers 13 residues. The CDR3 region has the DNA TGTGCCAGCAGTTCGGGCTCTGGAAACACCATATATTTT. This translates into CASSSGSGNTIYF.

This chain uses TRBV29-1 with TRBJ1-1; D perhaps matches TRBD1 (5 bases). CDR1 SQVTM and CDR2 ANQGSEA come from the germline V gene. The CDR3 spans 13 residues. V lost 7 bases, J lost 5 bases, and 17 bases lay in between. Here the CDR3 reads CSADVSGGTEAFF. The CDR3 bases are TGCAGCGCTGATGTTTCGGGGGGGACTGAAGCTTTCTTT.

V gene TRBV7-9 combines with J gene TRBJ2-1; D is undetermined. The CDR3 is 15 residues long. The V gene lost 6 bases and the J gene lost 5 bases, with 17 bases spanning the gap. Germline V lookup: CDR1 SEHNR, CDR2 FQNEAQ (reference sequence). The CDR3 sequence: CASSKTSKGNNEQFF. CDR3 in DNA: TGTGCCAGCAGTAAGACCTCGAAAGGGAACAATGAGCAGTTCTTC.

The chain uses TRBV11-2 and TRBJ1-5, with D unclear. Germline lookup yields CDR1 SGHAT and CDR2 FQNNGV. The germline V and J ends were trimmed by 1 base and 2 bases, with 9 bases remaining between them. The CDR3 runs to 15 residues. CDR3 nucleotide sequence: TGTGCCAGCAGCTTAGGGACCGGTGGCAATCAGCCCCAGCATTTT. The encoded protein is CASSLGTGGNQPQHF.

This chain links TRBV28 with TRBJ1-3; TRBD1 is a possible D gene (5 bases). CDR1 is MDHEN and CDR2 is SYDVKM in the germline V gene. This CDR3 has 16 amino acids. Trimming left V 4 bases short and J 6 bases short, with 19 bases between. Here the CDR3 reads CASSWPGTADKNTIYF. The DNA for the CDR3 is TGTGCCAGCAGTTGGCCCGGGACTGCAGATAAAAACACCATATATTTT.